A single sample gave rise to the 14 T cell receptor beta chains below, sequenced in a study of OX40 agonist ivuxolimab in advanced cancers. TCRdb's table, derived via immunoSEQ multiplex PCR, lists solely in-frame clones and lacks some. Among tens of thousands of clones listed, approximately 90% were seen once. The sample in question was CD4+ or CD8+ T cells sorted from blood, obtained in a trial of the OX40 agonist ivuxolimab. The source of these receptors is an adult with an advanced solid tumor such as melanoma, head and neck, liver or kidney cancer.

In its sample, this clone was seen once. The chain uses TRBV2 and TRBJ2-1; 8 bases agree with TRBD1. With V trimmed by 6 bases and J by 2 bases, 3 bases remained unmatched. This CDR3 region has 14 residues. CDR1 is SNHLY and CDR2 is FYNNEI in the germline V gene. The CDR3, as DNA: TGTGCCAGCAGGATGACAGGGGCCTACAATGAGCAGTTCTTC. Translated: CASRMTGAYNEQFF.

The chain uses TRBV7-8 and TRBJ2-4; 7 nucleotides line up with TRBD2. The germline CDR1 and CDR2 sequences are SGHVS and FQNEAQ. V gave up 2 bases and J gave up 0 bases; unmatched junction bases: 4. This CDR3 contains 16 residues. In DNA form, the CDR3 reads TGTGCCAGCAGCTTAAGCGGGACTATAGCCAAAAACATTCAGTACTTC. Protein sequence: CASSLSGTIAKNIQYF.

The chain couples TRBV28 to TRBJ2-7, with TRBD2 as a possible D gene (6 bases). This CDR3 has 14 residues. Germline loops: CDR1 MDHEN, CDR2 SYDVKM. Trimming took 7 bases from V and 0 from J, leaving 13 bases between them. CDR3 protein: CASIGTRPSYEQYF. The CDR3 DNA reads as TGTGCCAGCATTGGGACTCGCCCCTCCTACGAGCAGTACTTC.

The genes are TRBV14 and TRBJ2-5; D unclear. This CDR3 spans 13 amino acids. In germline, CDR1 is SGHDN, CDR2 FVKESK. The germline V and J ends were trimmed by 1 base and 8 bases, with 11 bases remaining between them. As DNA, the CDR3 is TGTGCCAGCAGCCAAGGGGTCGTCGCAACCCAGTACTTC. Translating gives CASSQGVVATQYF.

This clone appeared a single time. The rearrangement uses TRBV19 and TRBJ2-5; D is perhaps TRBD2 (5 bases). Trimming cost V 5 bases and J 5 bases, with 12 bases left between them. This CDR3 region has 13 residues. The germline gives CDR1 LNHDA, CDR2 SQIVND (reference sequence). This chain's CDR3 is CASSLGSMETQYF. As DNA, the CDR3 is TGTGCCAGTAGTCTGGGGAGTATGGAGACCCAGTACTTC.

V usage is TRBV19 and J usage is TRBJ2-7; 15 nucleotides line up with TRBD2. The CDR3 loop spans 17 amino acids. The ends lost 6 bases at V and 5 bases at J; junction bases unmatched: 11. Germline V CDR1 and CDR2: LNHDA, SQIVND (reference sequence). CDR3 DNA: TGTGCCAGTAGGCCCGAATGGACTAGCGGGAGGGCTCACGAGCAGTACTTC. Protein: CASRPEWTSGRAHEQYF.

In the case of this clone: One end of the junction does not line up with germline, which may come from a read error. The rearrangement uses TRBV5-1 and TRBJ2-7; maybe TRBD2 (5 bases). Germline V gene sequence: CDR1 SGHRS, CDR2 YFSETQ. The CDR3 is 15 amino acids. This CDR3 reads CANSTVLGSSYEQYF. CDR3 nucleotides: TGCGCCAACAGCACCGTTCTTGGGAGCTCCTACGAGCAGTACTTC.

This clone was found once. The chain employs TRBV7-9 and TRBJ1-2; no definite D call. The length of the CDR3 is 12 residues. The germline V gene encodes CDR1 SEHNR and CDR2 FQNEAQ (reference sequence). Trimming took off 3 bases at V and 7 bases at J, with 9 bases between the two ends. In DNA, the CDR3 is TGTGCCAGCAGCTTCCAGGATGGTGGCTACACCTTC. As protein: CASSFQDGGYTF.

The chain carries TRBV5-1 and TRBJ2-1, with 7 positions matching TRBD2. Trimming at V came to 0 bases and at J to 2 bases, leaving 11 bases not matched to a gene. This CDR3 contains 18 residues. CDR1 is SGHRS, CDR2 YFSETQ, per germline. The CDR3 reads CASSLASPSGLTYNEQFF. The CDR3 coding sequence is TGCGCCAGCAGCTTGGCCTCGCCTAGCGGATTGACCTACAATGAGCAGTTCTTC.

The DNA of the CDR3 is TGTGCCAGCAACGAGGGGGCGATTTGGATTCAGTACTTC. As protein: CASNEGAIWIQYF. The chain carries TRBV6-1 and TRBJ2-4; 7 bases are a match to TRBD1. The CDR3 consists of 13 residues. The V gene's germline CDR1 is MNHNS and CDR2 SASEGT. J lost 10 bases, V lost 7 bases, and 10 bases had no gene match.

The chain links TRBV9 to TRBJ1-5; 8 bases are shared with TRBD1. The germline CDR1 and CDR2 sequences are SGDLS and YYNGEE. The ends lost 0 bases at V and 5 bases at J; junction bases unmatched: 19. This CDR3 spans 20 amino acids. The DNA of the CDR3 is TGTGCCAGCAGCGTAGGTTCCCCAGCTGAGGGCAGGGGGCCCCATCAGCCCCAGCATTTT. Translated: CASSVGSPAEGRGPHQPQHF.

V is TRBV6-5 and J is TRBJ1-1; D might be TRBD1 (5 bases). V was shortened by 5 bases and J by 1 base, with 11 bases between the two germline ends. In germline, CDR1 is MNHEY, CDR2 SVGAGI. CDR3 size: 14 residues. The CDR3 coding sequence is TGTGCCAGCAGTCCCCGTGGGGGGAACACTGAAGCTTTCTTT. It codes for CASSPRGGNTEAFF.

This chain links TRBV9 with TRBJ2-3; no clear D gene. The ends were cut back, 0 bases at V and 1 base at J, with 9 bases in the middle. This CDR3 has 15 amino acids. Germline V gene sequence: CDR1 SGDLS, CDR2 YYNGEE. DNA of the CDR3: TGTGCCAGCAGCGTAGCAGGAGTTGGCACAGATACGCAGTATTTT. It specifies CASSVAGVGTDTQYF.

V and J are TRBV6-1 and TRBJ1-5; TRBD1 agrees at 10 bases. The CDR3 spans 16 residues. Germline CDR1 reads MNHNS; CDR2 reads SASEGT. The V gene end was trimmed by 3 bases and the J gene end by 2 bases; junction bases not matched to a gene: 4. CDR3 residues: CASSDPTGGGNQPQHF. CDR3 nucleotides: TGTGCCAGCAGTGACCCGACAGGGGGCGGCAATCAGCCCCAGCATTTT.